This TCR beta chain was retrieved from a study of T cells after yellow fever vaccination. In germline, CDR1 is MDHEN, CDR2 SYDVKM. The CDR3 sequence is 14 residues long. Trimming pared 10 bases from V and 3 bases from J, leaving 19 bases between. Overall study results and limits: A limited proportion of clonotypes was detected within both the CD4 and CD8 compartments.

TCRdb passed the 5' RACE reads through MiXCR, listing each CDR3 protein once. This sample has hundreds of thousands of distinct CDR3 sequences, with approximately 12% found just once. This clonotype was seen repeatedly, ten times or more. Antigen: not known. This clonotype was obtained from a man aged 18 to 30 who received the YFV17D yellow fever vaccine. This chain joins TRBV28 and TRBJ2-7; D may be TRBD1 (5 bases). This material consisted of CD4+ T cells sorted from PBMCs, taken 15 days after the yellow fever booster vaccination. The CDR3 spells CATTAGKVLYEQYV. The CDR3 DNA reads TGTGCCACCACCGCAGGGAAGGTTCTCTACGAGCAGTACGTC.